Below are 2 T cell receptor beta chains sequenced from a single sample in a study of blood T cell repertoires in COVID-19. TCRdb's table, derived via immunoSEQ multiplex PCR, lists solely in-frame clones and lacks some. The table has around 460,000 clones, about 90% seen once. The material sequenced was peripheral blood. These receptor sequences come from a young man with COVID-19, enrolled during active disease.

This clone was seen only once. Other DNA sequences in the sample encode the same CDR3. This chain joins TRBV12-3 or TRBV12-4 and TRBJ2-5; TRBD2 is a possible D gene (5 bases). The length of the CDR3 is 13 residues. V lost 6 bases and J 4 bases, leaving 12 bases between the germline ends. CDR3 sequence reads: CASSLAGRETQYF. CDR3 DNA sequence: TGTGCCAGCAGCCTAGCTGGGAGAGAGACCCAGTACTTC.

The chain joins TRBV28 to TRBJ2-7, with a tentative D call TRBD1 (6 bases). CDR1 is MDHEN, CDR2 SYDVKM, per germline. The CDR3 sequence is 14 residues long. Trimming left V 5 bases short and J 6 bases short, with 17 bases between. CDR3: CASSPYRDQSEQYF. The CDR3 bases are TGTGCCAGCAGTCCTTACAGGGATCAAAGCGAGCAGTACTTC.